Below are 23 T cell receptor beta chains sequenced from a single sample in a study of breast tumors, draining lymph nodes, adjacent tissues. Axillary draining lymph nodes of breast cancer patients supplied the node samples. TCRdb analysed the multiplex PCR reads with MiXCR anew, one entry per CDR3 protein. The sample yields 190,000 or so distinct CDR3 sequences, 25% to 40% seen once. The specimen was axillary lymph node tissue. These receptors were obtained from a female donor with breast cancer. Some clones in this sample may be carry-over from other donors' samples.

This clonotype has a count of ten or more. V is TRBV5-1 and J is TRBJ1-4, with a possible D match to TRBD1 (6 bases). Germline-derived CDR1 and CDR2 are SGHRS and YFSETQ. The CDR3 runs to 14 residues. The ends were cut back, 4 bases at V and 10 bases at J, with 17 bases in the middle. CDR3 amino acids: CASSGAADSRKLFF. The DNA for the CDR3 is TGCGCCAGCAGCGGTGCGGCGGACAGTCGAAAACTGTTTTTT.

There are a few counts of this clonotype. A much larger clone differs from this one at a single base, so this may be a read error. The V gene is TRBV20-1, the J gene TRBJ1-5, with D possibly matching TRBD1 (6 bases). Germline CDR1 reads DFQATT; CDR2 reads SNEGSKA (reference sequence). The V gene lost 1 base and the J gene lost 6 bases, with 16 bases spanning the gap. The CDR3 has 15 residues. CDR3: CSARVQGRRTQPQHF. The DNA for the CDR3 is TGCAGTGCTAGAGTTCAGGGGAGACGCACTCAGCCCCAGCATTTT.

To note about this clonotype: A much larger clone is a single base away; this may be a read error. The chain recombines TRBV20-1 with TRBJ2-5; 7 nucleotides align to TRBD2. Germline V lookup: CDR1 DFQATT, CDR2 SNEGSKA (reference sequence). The CDR3 has 19 amino acids. The junction had 18 bases not matched to a gene; V was cut back by 1 base and J by 1 base. In nucleotides, the CDR3 is TGCAGTGCTAGAGCAATCGGTCTAGCGGCGGCCCCCCTCCAAGAGACCCAGTACTTC. Translated: CSARAIGLAAAPLQETQYF.

V usage is TRBV6-5 and J usage is TRBJ1-2; tentative D call: TRBD1 (6 bases). The CDR3 totals 16 residues. The germline V gene has CDR1 MNHEY and CDR2 SVGAGI. V was clipped by 6 bases and J by 1 base, with 18 bases between them. The CDR3 sequence: CASSHPEQGDNYGYTF. The CDR3 DNA is TGTGCCAGCAGCCACCCCGAACAGGGAGATAACTATGGCTACACCTTC.

In the case of this clonotype: A much bigger clone sits one base away, suggesting this may be a read error. J is TRBJ2-1 and V is TRBV5-6; D is unclear. This CDR3 is built from 17 residues. Germline lookup yields CDR1 SGHDT and CDR2 YYEEEE. The chain's CDR3 is CASSGPGGYLSCNEQFF. The CDR3 bases are TGTGCCAGCAGCGGGCCCGGCGGTTACCTCTCCTGCAATGAGCAGTTCTTC.

The genes are TRBV2 and TRBJ2-1; the D gene could be TRBD1 or TRBD2 (5 bases each). The germline V gene encodes CDR1 SNHLY and CDR2 FYNNEI. CDR3 length: 14 amino acids. Trimming shortened V by 4 bases and J by 7 bases, and 14 bases separated the two germline ends. DNA of the CDR3: TGTGCCAGCAGTGCGGGACGGCCTGCGAATGAGCAGTTCTTC. Translation gives CASSAGRPANEQFF.

This clonotype was detected many times. J is TRBJ1-2 and V is TRBV7-8; D perhaps matches TRBD1 (6 bases). Trimming removed 4 bases from V and 6 bases from J, with 15 bases in between. Germline V gene sequence: CDR1 SGHVS, CDR2 FQNEAQ. The CDR3 extends over 14 amino acids. The CDR3 loop reads CASSSRGGKDGYTF. CDR3 nucleotides: TGTGCCAGCAGCTCTAGGGGGGGAAAGGATGGCTACACCTTC. Using reference TRBV7-8 and TRBJ1-2 for the parts outside the CDR3, the full variable domain is GAGVSQSPRYKVAKRGQDVALRCDPISGHVSLFWYQQALGQGPEFLTYFQNEAQLDKSGLPSDRFFAERPEGSVSTLKIQRTQQEDSAVYLCASSSRGGKDGYTFGSGTRLTVV.

The rearrangement uses TRBV20-1 and TRBJ1-2; 10 positions agree with TRBD1. Germline trimming cut 8 bases from V and 2 bases from J; bases unmatched to any gene: 5. The CDR3 extends over 13 amino acids. The germline V gene encodes CDR1 DFQATT and CDR2 SNEGSKA (reference sequence). The CDR3 reads CSTTGGSNYGYTF. CDR3 coding DNA: TGCAGTACGACAGGGGGCTCGAACTATGGCTACACCTTC.

This clonotype has a count of ten or more. The chain combines TRBV11-2 with TRBJ2-7; D is possibly TRBD1 or TRBD2 (5 bases each). The germline V gene has CDR1 SGHAT and CDR2 FQNNGV. The V end lost 4 bases, the J end lost 6 bases, and 16 bases lay between the germline ends. The CDR3 is made up of 14 amino acids. CDR3 DNA sequence: TGTGCCAGCAGCTCTCCTCCCTTGGGGGTCGAGCAGTACTTC. It translates to CASSSPPLGVEQYF.

In this sample, this clonotype turned up many times. The chain recombines TRBV19 with TRBJ2-3; TRBD2 matches 7 bases. The CDR3 loop spans 15 amino acids. V lost 5 bases to trimming and J lost 0 bases; unmatched junction nucleotides: 5. Per the germline V gene, CDR1 is LNHDA and CDR2 is SQIVND (reference sequence). The CDR3 DNA is TGTGCCAGTAGTCCAAGCGGGACGAGCACAGATACGCAGTATTTT. The encoded protein is CASSPSGTSTDTQYF.

This clonotype was recorded at least ten times. This chain connects TRBV19 to TRBJ2-1; maybe TRBD2 (6 bases). V lost 6 bases to trimming and J lost 2 bases, with 14 bases between them. The CDR3 has 15 residues. From germline, CDR1 is LNHDA and CDR2 SQIVND (reference sequence). This chain's CDR3 is CASSKSGGAYNEQFF. The DNA for the CDR3 is TGTGCCAGTAGCAAAAGCGGAGGGGCCTACAATGAGCAGTTCTTC.

There are many counts of this clonotype. V is TRBV4-1 and J is TRBJ2-1; the match to TRBD1 covers 10 bases. This CDR3 spans 15 amino acids. J was trimmed by 7 bases and V by 2 bases; bases with no gene match: 5. Germline-derived CDR1 and CDR2 are MGHRA and YSYEKL. The CDR3 here is CASSQPGQGSNEQFF. Here the CDR3 DNA reads TGCGCCAGCAGCCAACCGGGACAGGGGAGTAATGAGCAGTTCTTC.

Remarks on this clonotype: The junction shows a germline mismatch at one end, possibly a read error. This chain connects TRBV6-2 or TRBV6-3 to TRBJ2-7; 7 nucleotides line up with TRBD1. The CDR3 sequence is 17 residues long. Germline CDR1 and CDR2: MNHEY and SVGEGT. The CDR3 nucleotides are TGTGCCAGCAGTCACTCGCAGCCAGGGGGACGATCCTACGAGCAGTACTTC. It codes for CASSHSQPGGRSYEQYF.

This clonotype was picked up many times. CDR3 sequence reads: CASSLTLYETGLARNEQYF. CDR3 DNA sequence: TGTGCCAGCAGCTTAACTTTATACGAGACGGGACTAGCACGAAACGAGCAGTACTTC. The chain links TRBV7-3 to TRBJ2-7; 9 bases match TRBD2. Losses at the gene ends were 0 bases for V and 5 bases for J; bases not matched to a gene: 17. The germline CDR1 and CDR2 sequences are SGHTA and FQGTGA. The CDR3 length is 19 residues.

As for this clonotype: A read error is possible here, since a much larger clone lies one base away. The J gene is TRBJ2-3, the V gene TRBV5-4; perhaps TRBD2 as D (5 bases). Germline V gene sequence: CDR1 SGHNT, CDR2 YYREEE (reference sequence). The CDR3 consists of 15 residues. V dropped 1 base and J dropped 0 bases, with 9 bases sitting between them. CDR3 in DNA: TGTGCCAGCAGCTTGTCAGCGGCGAGCACAGATACGCAGTATTTT. It encodes CASSLSAASTDTQYF.

This clonotype was seen repeatedly, ten times or more. Here the CDR3 DNA reads TGTGCCAGCAGCCGGGGACAGGGGGCAAGAGAGCAGTACTTC. Residues: CASSRGQGAREQYF. This chain links TRBV5-5 with TRBJ2-7, with 12 bases matching TRBD1. The CDR3 has 14 residues. The V and J ends lost 4 bases and 7 bases, in that order; junction bases with no gene match: 6. Germline-derived CDR1 and CDR2 are SGHKS and YYEKEE (reference sequence).

This clonotype has only one observation. The CDR3 nucleotides read TGTGCCACCAGTGCCGAAGGACTAGCCCTTCACTCCTACAATGAGCAGTTCTTC. This gives the protein CATSAEGLALHSYNEQFF. The rearrangement joins TRBV24-1 to TRBJ2-1; the match to TRBD2 covers 8 bases. The CDR3 has 18 amino acids. CDR1 and CDR2 from the germline V gene are KGHDR and SFDVKD. J gave up 0 bases and V 5 bases, and 11 bases lay outside the gene matches.

Concerning this clonotype itself: A clone one base away is much larger, so this may be a read error. The chain combines TRBV20-1 with TRBJ1-3; D is undetermined. The CDR3 spans 15 residues. Germline V gives CDR1 DFQATT, CDR2 SNEGSKA (reference sequence). CDR3: CSARFGVPSANTIYF. The CDR3 DNA follows: TGCAGTGCTAGATTCGGGGTCCCCTCTGCAAACACCATATATTTT.

V gene TRBV24-1 combines with J gene TRBJ2-3; 12 bases fit TRBD2. Germline V gene lookup returns CDR1 KGHDR and CDR2 SFDVKD. V lost 4 bases, J lost 2 bases, and 12 bases stayed unmatched. The length of the CDR3 is 19 residues. The CDR3 loop is CATSDPRLAGVDPTDTQYF. The DNA for the CDR3 is TGTGCCACCAGTGACCCTCGACTAGCGGGAGTGGACCCCACAGATACGCAGTATTTT.

In its sample, this clonotype was seen many times. This chain connects TRBV24-1 to TRBJ2-1; 7 nucleotides match TRBD1. The CDR3 contains 16 residues. Germline CDR1 and CDR2: KGHDR and SFDVKD. The trim removed 2 bases at V and 4 bases at J, leaving 7 bases unmatched. CDR3 sequence: CATSDSGTVIYNEQFF. The CDR3 nucleotides read TGTGCCACCAGTGATTCCGGGACAGTAATATACAATGAGCAGTTCTTC.

This clonotype was seen many times. The chain recombines TRBV7-2 with TRBJ2-3, with a weak D call TRBD2 (6 bases). The CDR3 sequence is 15 residues long. V was shortened by 5 bases and J by 0 bases, with 12 bases between the two germline ends. Germline V gene lookup returns CDR1 SGHTA and CDR2 FQGNSA. This CDR3 is CASSRGGISTDTQYF. The CDR3 DNA reads TGTGCCAGCAGCCGTGGCGGGATAAGCACAGATACGCAGTATTTT.

This clonotype was picked up many times. The J gene is TRBJ2-3, the V gene TRBV25-1, with TRBD2 as a possible D gene (6 bases). The germline CDR1 and CDR2 sequences are MGHDK and SYGVNS. Trimming pared 3 bases from V and 0 bases from J, leaving 16 bases between. This CDR3 comprises 17 residues. The DNA of the CDR3 is TGTGCCAGCAGTGACCAGGGAGCCGGGAGTAGCACAGATACGCAGTATTTT. Its protein product is CASSDQGAGSSTDTQYF.

This clonotype was counted many times. V usage is TRBV5-4 and J usage is TRBJ2-3; D remains unclear. Germline assignment: CDR1 SGHNT and CDR2 YYREEE (reference sequence). The V end lost 1 base, the J end lost 0 bases, and 12 bases lay between the germline ends. The CDR3 length is 16 residues. The chain's CDR3 is CASSLQRAASTDTQYF. The CDR3 coding sequence is TGTGCCAGCAGCTTGCAGCGCGCTGCTAGCACAGATACGCAGTATTTT.